A single sample gave rise to the 11 T cell receptor beta chains below, sequenced in a study of cytomegalovirus exposure and HLA in healthy donors. The study ran its PCR with 60 Vbeta and 13 Jbeta primers. TCRdb's table, derived via immunoSEQ multiplex PCR, lists solely in-frame clones and lacks some. The table includes some 85,000 clones, approximately 84% detected once. The sequencing input was PBMCs. These TCRs come from a man younger than 30 in good health and CMV-seronegative.

The chain couples TRBV29-1 to TRBJ1-3, with no clear D. Trimming pared 5 bases from V and 2 bases from J, leaving 10 bases between. This CDR3 has 13 residues. Germline loops: CDR1 SQVTM, CDR2 ANQGSEA. The CDR3 DNA follows: TGCAGCGTTCCCGGGGTAACTGGAAACACCATATATTTT. Encoded protein: CSVPGVTGNTIYF.

The CDR3 nucleotides are TGTGCCAGCAGCTTAGAATTCGGGGATACGCAGTATTTT. Translation: CASSLEFGDTQYF. This rearrangement joins TRBV11-2 to TRBJ2-3; D gene ambiguous. V lost 0 bases to trimming and J lost 6 bases, with 7 bases between them. CDR1 and CDR2 (germline): SGHAT, FQNNGV. CDR3 size: 13 residues.

This chain connects TRBV6-5 to TRBJ2-1, with 10 nucleotides matching TRBD2. V dropped 7 bases and J dropped 6; count of bases not matched to a gene: 9. Germline-derived CDR1 and CDR2 are MNHEY and SVGAGI. This CDR3 has 15 amino acids. The CDR3 protein is CASKPGLAESNEQFF. CDR3 DNA sequence: TGTGCCAGCAAACCTGGACTAGCGGAGTCCAATGAGCAGTTCTTC.

This chain connects TRBV19 to TRBJ2-1, with D possibly matching TRBD2 (5 bases). The length of the CDR3 is 14 residues. The V end lost 7 bases, the J end lost 3 bases, and 13 bases lay between the germline ends. Germline V lookup: CDR1 LNHDA, CDR2 SQIVND (reference sequence). The chain's CDR3 is CASTPDFYYNEQFF. The DNA of the CDR3 is TGTGCCAGTACCCCGGACTTTTACTACAATGAGCAGTTCTTC.

This clone was picked up one time. The V gene is TRBV7-3, the J gene TRBJ2-5, with 9 bases identical to TRBD2. CDR3 size: 16 residues. Germline CDR1 and CDR2: SGHTA and FQGTGA. J gave up 2 bases and V 1 base, and 5 bases lay outside the gene matches. CDR3 sequence reads: CASSLKGTSRQETQYF. CDR3 sequence (DNA): TGTGCCAGCAGCTTAAAAGGGACTAGCCGGCAAGAGACCCAGTACTTC.

This CDR3 reads CASSPQGVGNTIYF. CDR3 coding DNA: TGCGCCAGCAGCCCGCAAGGAGTTGGAAACACCATATATTTT. V usage is TRBV5-1 and J usage is TRBJ1-3; no firm D call. Per the germline V gene, CDR1 is SGHRS and CDR2 is YFSETQ. Trimming removed 4 bases at V and 3 bases at J, with 11 bases between. The CDR3 is made up of 14 amino acids.

This sequence joins TRBV10-3 and TRBJ1-1; D possibly corresponds to TRBD1 (6 bases). The V end lost 5 bases, the J end lost 0 bases, and 10 bases lay between the germline ends. CDR1 is ENHRY, CDR2 SYGVKD, per germline. There are 14 residues in the CDR3. CDR3 bases: TGTGCCATCAGTTACAGGGAAATGAACACTGAAGCTTTCTTT. Protein sequence: CAISYREMNTEAFF.

The V and J genes are TRBV29-1 and TRBJ1-1; 9 positions match TRBD1. The germline V gene encodes CDR1 SQVTM and CDR2 ANQGSEA. The V and J ends lost 4 bases and 4 bases, in that order; junction bases with no gene match: 4. CDR3 length: 13 amino acids. The CDR3 sequence is CSVVGTGRTEAFF. The CDR3 DNA follows: TGCAGCGTTGTGGGGACAGGGCGCACTGAAGCTTTCTTT.

CDR3 in DNA: TGTGCCAGCAGCCGTGACAGGGTAAATGAAAAACTGTTTTTT. Its protein product is CASSRDRVNEKLFF. The chain couples TRBV7-2 to TRBJ1-4; 7 bases match TRBD1. V shed 5 bases and J 5 bases; nucleotides not matched to a gene: 5. The CDR3 has 14 amino acids. Germline V gene lookup returns CDR1 SGHTA and CDR2 FQGNSA.

This chain joins TRBV9 and TRBJ2-7, with D possibly matching TRBD2 (7 bases). Germline CDR1 is SGDLS and CDR2 is YYNGEE. The CDR3 has 17 residues. V dropped 3 bases and J dropped 0 bases, with 19 bases sitting between them. Here the CDR3 reads CASSAQSGGGSSYEQYF. CDR3 in DNA: TGTGCCAGCAGCGCCCAGTCGGGGGGCGGGAGCTCCTACGAGCAGTACTTC.

The chain joins TRBV5-1 to TRBJ1-1; D remains unclear. V lost 4 bases and J lost 0, with 16 bases in between. Looked up from germline, CDR1 is SGHRS and CDR2 is YFSETQ. The CDR3 runs 16 residues. CDR3 nucleotides: TGCGCCAGCAGCGCTAGAATCGACCCTTTGAACACTGAAGCTTTCTTT. This codes for CASSARIDPLNTEAFF.